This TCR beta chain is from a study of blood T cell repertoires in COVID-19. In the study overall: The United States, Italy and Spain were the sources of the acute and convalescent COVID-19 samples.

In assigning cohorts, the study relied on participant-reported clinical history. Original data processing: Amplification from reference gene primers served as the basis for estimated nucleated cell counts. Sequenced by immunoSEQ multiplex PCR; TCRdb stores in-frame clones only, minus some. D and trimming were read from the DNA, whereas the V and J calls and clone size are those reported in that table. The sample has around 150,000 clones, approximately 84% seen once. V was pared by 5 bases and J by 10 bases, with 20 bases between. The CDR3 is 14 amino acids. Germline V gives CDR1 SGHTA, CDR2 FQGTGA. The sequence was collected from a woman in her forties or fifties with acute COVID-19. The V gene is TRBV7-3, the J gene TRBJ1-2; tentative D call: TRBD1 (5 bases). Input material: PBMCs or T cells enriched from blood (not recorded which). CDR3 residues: CASSPSGTPSDYTF. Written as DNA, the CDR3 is TGTGCCAGCAGCCCCAGTGGGACTCCCTCGGACTACACCTTC.